The rows below give T cell receptor beta chains drawn from one sample of a study of blood T cells in healthy people across ages. TCRdb used MiXCR to reprocess the 5' RACE reads, holding one entry per CDR3 protein. The table records roughly 1.7 million distinct CDR3 sequences, roughly 32% of them present only once. Sample: blood. These receptor sequences come from a young woman in good health. CDR3s leave out the opening cysteine and the closing phenylalanine or tryptophan.

j_call | v_call | cdr3_aa
TRBJ2-7 | TRBV10-3 | AISGIIGGPYEQY
TRBJ2-3 | TRBV27 | ASTGGINTDTQY
TRBJ2-5 | TRBV7-2 | ASRLDSEETQY
TRBJ2-1 | TRBV6-5 | ASTASGIGEQF
TRBJ2-7 | TRBV12-3/TRBV12-4 | ASSLGHVEQY
TRBJ2-3 | TRBV28 | ASSFSFRGTQY
TRBJ2-7 | TRBV19 | ASSQRQGEQY
TRBJ2-3 | TRBV7-9 | ASSQGGGGPDTQY
TRBJ2-3 | TRBV5-1 | ASSLVGVESSTDTQY
TRBJ2-1 | TRBV9 | ASSVGTRGFEQF
TRBJ2-1 | TRBV18 | ASSPGRQGIYNEQF
TRBJ2-1 | TRBV6-1 | ASRETGEKNEQF
TRBJ2-3 | TRBV5-1 | ASSLGRPGGDTQY
TRBJ1-1 | TRBV6-1 | ASSAAYTEAF
TRBJ1-2 | TRBV7-2 | ASESPGQGHGYT